This TCR beta chain was documented in a study of blood T cell repertoires in COVID-19. Study information: The analysed material was cDNA or gDNA that came from T cells, B-cell-depleted T cells, or PBMCs.

Measured with immunoSEQ multiplex PCR; TCRdb has only the in-frame clones, and not every one. The sample yields around 110,000 clones, approximately 84% seen once. Germline CDR1 KGHDR, CDR2 SFDVKD. The CDR3 totals 18 residues. The V end lost 1 base, the J end lost 6 bases, and 20 bases lay between the germline ends. What was sequenced was peripheral blood. The receptor comes from a man in his 70s with active or convalescent COVID-19. V gene TRBV24-1 combines with J gene TRBJ1-4; a weak D match, TRBD1 (6 bases). CDR3 DNA: TGTGCCACCAGTGATTTTGGGGACACATCAAGATTGGATGAAAAACTGTTTTTT. Amino acid sequence: CATSDFGDTSRLDEKLFF.